This T cell receptor beta chain came from a study of shared clonotypes between healthy human individuals (dated by TCRdb to between 2020 and 2021). For the wider study: Three men and a couple of women, aged 18 to 49 years, made up the cohort. To increase sequencing depth and limit assay-specific biases, TCR repertoire library preparation and sequencing were carried out by different laboratories using diverse techniques. For each donor, three plates each were used for CD4 naive and CD4 memory, two plates were used for CD8 naive, and one plate was used for CD8 memory. Each donor's leukapheresis produced roughly between roughly 0.85 and 9.5 billion PBMCs. The study deeply sequenced blood TCR repertoires of about 5 healthy adults to estimate repertoire size and the extent of clonotype sharing between individuals.

Using the deep immunoSEQ assay, TCR CDR3 regions were amplified from genomic DNA by multiplex PCR. Extracted genomic DNA from each cell subset was distributed evenly across all wells of several immunoSEQ 96-well plates, and each plate was treated as a replicate. For sorted subsets, about 200 ng genomic DNA, equal to about 30,000 T cell genomes, was loaded into each replicate PCR. The purified libraries were quantified using a Qubit 3.0 fluorometer, sized with a Bioanalyzer 2100, and then quantified again using the KAPA Library Quantification kit. Each immunoSEQ 96-well plate was sequenced on its own single-read 150-cycle Illumina NextSeq 550 flow cell. As for the original processing: Because only junctional sequences without quality scores were contained in the immunoSEQ output, filtering matching that applied to full-length reads could not be performed. To assign V/J genes and CDR3, sequences were annotated against IMGT germline references using PyIR, a Python wrapper for IgBLAST v1.9. Any read was removed if the V/J assignment was weak (E-value above 1e-6), the CDR3 was missing, or the read contained stop codons, out-of-frame junctions, or ambiguous translated residues. V3J clonotypes were defined as sequences sharing an identical inferred V gene, J gene, and CDR3 amino acid sequence. The percentage overlap between two repertoires was calculated by dividing the number of shared unique clonotypes by the size of the smaller repertoire. Repertoire richness was assessed with RTK rarefaction, the Chao1 estimator, and Recon v2.1 estimates of unobserved clonotypes. OLGA was used to compute generation probabilities for all TCRbeta clonotypes that the gDNA method yielded from a handful of donors. In its TCRdb copy, this immuneACCESS table keeps in-frame sequences only and misses some clones. Where compared with another copy, unresolved V genes explain less than half of these, and the others have no known cause. Clone size and the V and J calls come from that table; the DNA yielded D and trimming. The sample table lists about 670,000 clones, less than 80% of them with a count of one. Approximately 2% of the sample is held by the ten biggest clonotypes.

What the study reported, not specific to this receptor: The small number of donors limited the genetic and exposure-history diversity represented. Compared with non-shared clonotypes, the clonotypes found in all four sorted-subset donors had higher generation probabilities. Sampling was restricted to blood, and TCR repertoires in tissues likely differ from the TCR repertoires found in blood. Across a handful of donors, approximately 5% of naive CD4, roughly 3.5% of naive CD8, about 2.3% of memory CD4, and about 0.44% of memory CD8 clonotypes were shared. Larger estimated clonotype richness was generally found for naive subsets than for memory subsets. Pairwise subsampling indicated that sequencing depth was expected to affect the degree of clonotype sharing among donors. Rarefaction of sorted-subset datasets indicated incomplete sequencing despite the large sequencing depth.

CDR1 and CDR2, looked up from the germline V gene (reference sequence), are LNHDA and SQIVND. V is cut back by 4 bases and J by 0 bases, with 17 bases in the junction unmatched. The CDR3 runs 22 residues from the cysteine to the phenylalanine. The entry retains the CDR3 DNA only, 66 bases that are in frame from base 1. With regard to this clone: The antigen this receptor binds is unknown. Nothing much larger sits one base from this clone, and base qualities are not available.

Healthy HIV-negative adults with no recently reported acute infections or vaccinations were included as donors. Only Caucasian adults living in Nashville, Tennessee, USA were represented among the donors. CD4+ T cells were enriched through magnetic negative selection, after which naive cells were positively selected on CD45RA and the remaining negative fraction served as the memory subset. After blood collection by leukapheresis, PBMCs were isolated using Ficoll-Histopaque density gradient centrifugation and then cryopreserved in the vapor phase of liquid nitrogen. Analytical flow cytometry was used to check the purity and quantity of every magnetically sorted T cell population. Genomic DNA was isolated from each sorted fraction and quantified by UV absorbance on a Nanodrop 2000c.

The TCR comes from a woman under 40 in good health. This receptor chain uses TRBV19 and TRBJ2-1, and 14 junctional nucleotides match TRBD2. The source material was memory CD4+ T cells sorted from blood. The cell subset or site label corresponds to: CD45RA-negative fraction. The nucleotide sequence reads as follows: TGTGCCAGTAGTACCTATCCCGGAGGGGTAGGACTAGCGGGAGGCTCCTACAATGAGCAGTTCTTC. Translated, this is CASSTYPGGVGLAGGSYNEQFF.